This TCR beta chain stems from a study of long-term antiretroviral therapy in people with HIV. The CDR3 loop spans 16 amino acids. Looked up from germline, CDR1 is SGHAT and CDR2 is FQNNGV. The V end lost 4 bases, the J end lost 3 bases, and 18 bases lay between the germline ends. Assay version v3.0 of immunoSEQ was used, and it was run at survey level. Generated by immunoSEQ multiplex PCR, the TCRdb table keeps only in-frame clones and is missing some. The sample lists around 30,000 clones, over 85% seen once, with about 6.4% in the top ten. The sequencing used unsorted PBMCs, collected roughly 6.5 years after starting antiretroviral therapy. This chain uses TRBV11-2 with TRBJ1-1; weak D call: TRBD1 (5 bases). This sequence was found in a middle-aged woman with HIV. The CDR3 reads CASSSKATGGDTEAFF. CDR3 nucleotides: TGTGCCAGCAGCTCGAAAGCCACAGGAGGGGACACTGAAGCTTTCTTT.